These 30 T cell receptor beta chains were all obtained from the same sample, sequenced in a study of T cell responses to AZD1222 COVID-19 vaccine. This table comes from immunoSEQ multiplex PCR, and its TCRdb copy is limited to in-frame clones, with some not included. This table has fewer than 110,000 clones, 80% to 90% appearing once. Specimen: peripheral blood, collected on day 0 of AZD1222 vaccination. These receptors came from an adult in good health.

This clone showed up just once. This chain links TRBV30 with TRBJ2-7; the match to TRBD2 covers 10 bases. This CDR3 region has 14 residues. The trim removed 4 bases at V and 3 bases at J, leaving 6 bases unmatched. Germline assignment: CDR1 GTSNPN and CDR2 SVGIG (reference sequence). The DNA of the CDR3 is TGTGCCTGGAATCCCGGGACTAGCGACTACGAGCAGTACTTC. Encoded protein: CAWNPGTSDYEQYF.

This chain joins TRBV5-4 and TRBJ1-1; a possible D gene is TRBD1 (5 bases). The germline V gene has CDR1 SGHNT and CDR2 YYREEE (reference sequence). CDR3 size: 12 residues. The V end was cut by 3 bases, the J end by 8 bases, with 11 bases between. CDR3 residues: CASSWGSREAFF. DNA of the CDR3: TGTGCCAGCAGCTGGGGGTCCCGAGAAGCTTTCTTT.

V is TRBV2 and J is TRBJ2-1; TRBD1 matches at 8 bases. The germline V gene has CDR1 SNHLY and CDR2 FYNNEI. The CDR3 is 15 amino acids. The V segment lost 4 bases and the J segment 4 bases; nucleotides outside the gene matches: 6. CDR3 DNA: TGTGCCAGCAGTGTAGACAGGGGAAGTTACAATGAGCAGTTCTTC. The encoded protein is CASSVDRGSYNEQFF.

This clone showed up many times. The chain is built from TRBV29-1 and TRBJ2-7, with D uncertain. Trimming took off 2 bases at V and 0 bases at J, with 8 bases between the two ends. Germline CDR1 reads SQVTM; CDR2 reads ANQGSEA. This CDR3 spans 13 amino acids. The CDR3 DNA sequence: TGCAGCGTTGAATTCTCGTACTCCTACGAGCAGTACTTC. Protein: CSVEFSYSYEQYF.

The V and J genes are TRBV9 and TRBJ2-3; 10 nucleotides line up with TRBD2. V was pared by 4 bases and J by 0 bases, with 11 bases of the junction left unmatched. Per the germline V gene, CDR1 is SGDLS and CDR2 is YYNGEE. The CDR3 loop spans 18 amino acids. CDR3 sequence: CASSFTGLASPSTDTQYF. The CDR3 DNA sequence: TGTGCCAGCAGCTTCACGGGACTAGCGTCTCCTAGCACAGATACGCAGTATTTT.

This chain uses TRBV19 with TRBJ2-7; a weak D match, TRBD2 (6 bases). CDR3 length: 14 residues. Deletions cut 6 bases from V and 3 bases from J, with 15 bases between. CDR1 and CDR2 from the germline V gene are LNHDA and SQIVND (reference sequence). CDR3 amino acids: CASSTYGSRYEQYF. In nucleotides, the CDR3 is TGTGCCAGTAGCACTTACGGGAGCCGCTACGAGCAGTACTTC.

In its sample, this clone was seen once. The chain has TRBV30 and TRBJ2-7; 10 bases align to TRBD1. The germline CDR1 and CDR2 sequences are GTSNPN and SVGIG (reference sequence). The junction had 5 bases not matched to a gene; V was cut back by 6 bases and J by 3 bases. The CDR3 has 13 amino acids. As DNA, the CDR3 is TGTGCCTGTTTCCGGGACAGGGGCTACGAGCAGTACTTC. It translates to CACFRDRGYEQYF.

This clone came up once. The rearrangement joins TRBV19 to TRBJ1-1; the D gene is possibly TRBD1 (6 bases). CDR1 and CDR2 (germline): LNHDA, SQIVND (reference sequence). Trimming took 5 bases from V and 4 from J, leaving 17 bases between them. This CDR3 is 15 amino acids long. The CDR3 loop reads CASSPLSQGSTEAFF. The CDR3 nucleotides read TGTGCCAGTAGTCCGCTATCCCAGGGGAGCACTGAAGCTTTCTTT.

The chain employs TRBV6-5 and TRBJ1-4; D is possibly TRBD1 (6 bases). The CDR3 has 14 amino acids. The V gene lost 6 bases and the J gene lost 7 bases, with 15 bases spanning the gap. Germline V gene lookup returns CDR1 MNHEY and CDR2 SVGAGI. CDR3 sequence: CASRGGGAGEKLFF. CDR3 DNA sequence: TGTGCCAGCAGGGGCGGGGGCGCGGGTGAAAAACTGTTTTTT.

This chain links TRBV9 with TRBJ2-7; 14 bases are a match to TRBD2. The V gene's germline CDR1 is SGDLS and CDR2 YYNGEE. Trimming at V came to 4 bases and at J to 2 bases, leaving 2 bases not matched to a gene. There are 15 residues in the CDR3. The CDR3, as DNA: TGTGCCAGCAGCTTGACTAGCGGGGGGGCCTACGAGCAGTACTTC. It specifies CASSLTSGGAYEQYF.

The chain uses TRBV10-3 and TRBJ2-1; the match to TRBD2 covers 7 bases. The CDR3 extends over 14 amino acids. CDR1 and CDR2 from the germline V gene are ENHRY and SYGVKD. J was trimmed by 9 bases and V by 6 bases; bases with no gene match: 11. CDR3 protein: CAIRVGTTWGEQFF. The CDR3 region has the DNA TGTGCCATCAGGGTAGGGACTACATGGGGTGAGCAGTTCTTC.

This clone was seen only once. The gene calls are TRBV6-5 and TRBJ1-4; D unclear. Germline-derived CDR1 and CDR2 are MNHEY and SVGAGI. The ends were cut back, 6 bases at V and 2 bases at J, with 7 bases in the middle. This CDR3 is 13 amino acids long. The CDR3 nucleotides are TGTGCCAGCAGGGCATCTACTAATGAAAAACTGTTTTTT. Residues: CASRASTNEKLFF.

This clone was counted a single time. The CDR3 sequence: CAIRQGANGETQYF. CDR3 bases: TGTGCCATCCGACAGGGGGCGAATGGGGAGACCCAGTACTTC. V is TRBV10-3 and J is TRBJ2-5; 10 bases are a match to TRBD1. The CDR3 covers 14 residues. After removal of 8 bases from V and 5 bases from J, the junction contained 8 bases not matched to a gene. CDR1 is ENHRY, CDR2 SYGVKD, per germline.

V is TRBV2 and J is TRBJ2-1, with TRBD1 as a possible D gene (5 bases). Germline CDR1 is SNHLY and CDR2 is FYNNEI. Trimming left V 4 bases short and J 8 bases short, with 12 bases between. The CDR3 extends over 13 amino acids. The CDR3 nucleotides are TGTGCCAGCAGTGGTAAGGGGTACTATGAGCAGTTCTTC. It yields the protein CASSGKGYYEQFF.

This rearrangement joins TRBV27 to TRBJ1-1; D remains ambiguous. CDR1 is MNHEY and CDR2 is SMNVEV in the germline V gene (reference sequence). The CDR3 length is 11 residues. V was shortened by 6 bases and J by 7 bases, with 9 bases between the two germline ends. The CDR3 DNA sequence: TGTGCCAGCAGACAGACTAGTGAAGCTTTCTTT. Protein product: CASRQTSEAFF.

This clone was seen ten or more times. This chain uses TRBV6-1 with TRBJ1-3, with D possibly being TRBD1 (5 bases). V dropped 2 bases and J dropped 5 bases, with 13 bases sitting between them. The CDR3 runs 15 residues. Germline loops: CDR1 MNHNS, CDR2 SASEGT. The CDR3 here is CASSEIEGPRNTIYF. CDR3 bases: TGTGCCAGCAGTGAAATAGAGGGACCACGAAACACCATATATTTT.

CDR3 protein: CASSLGQGHGNTIYF. CDR3 DNA: TGTGCCAGCAGCCTAGGACAGGGTCACGGAAACACCATATATTTT. The chain is built from TRBV7-2 and TRBJ1-3; 8 bases line up with TRBD1. The CDR3 loop spans 15 amino acids. The V and J ends lost 5 bases and 4 bases, in that order; junction bases with no gene match: 7. CDR1 SGHTA and CDR2 FQGNSA come from the germline V gene.

J is TRBJ2-1 and V is TRBV7-9, with TRBD2 as a possible D gene (5 bases). CDR3 size: 16 residues. The germline CDR1 and CDR2 sequences are SEHNR and FQNEAQ (reference sequence). Deletions cut 5 bases from V and 9 bases from J, with 23 bases between. CDR3 nucleotide sequence: TGTGCCAGCAGCCCACCGGGAAACGTTTTTTCCGGTGAGCAGTTCTTC. Translating it yields CASSPPGNVFSGEQFF. Full variable domain (rest looked up from reference TRBV7-9 and TRBJ2-1): DTGVSQNPRHKITKRGQNVTFRCDPISEHNRLYWYRQTLGQGPEFLTYFQNEAQLEKSRLLSDRFSAERPKGSFSTLEIQRTEQGDSAMYLCASSPPGNVFSGEQFFGPGTRLTVL.

Of note for this clone: A much larger clone is a single base away; this may be a read error. The sample carries other DNA sequences with the same CDR3. The chain couples TRBV2 to TRBJ2-2; D is unclear. Between the trimmed V and J ends, which lost 4 bases and 5 bases, there was a span of 2 bases. The CDR3 extends over 11 amino acids. CDR1 is SNHLY, CDR2 FYNNEI, per germline. This chain's CDR3 is CASSGTGELFF. The DNA of the CDR3 is TGTGCCAGCAGTGGGACCGGGGAGCTGTTTTTT.

The V call is TRBV10-3, the J call TRBJ1-3; 8 bases fit TRBD1. The CDR3 is 16 amino acids. Per germline, CDR1 ENHRY and CDR2 SYGVKD. Trimming removed 2 bases from V and 6 bases from J; junction bases left unmatched: 9. CDR3 amino acids: CAISEASTGEENTIYF. CDR3 DNA: TGTGCCATCAGTGAGGCTTCGACAGGGGAGGAAAACACCATATATTTT.

The CDR3 region has the DNA TGTGCCAGTCTCCTTGGGACCGTCGGGCATACGCAGTATTTT. Translation: CASLLGTVGHTQYF. The chain couples TRBV19 to TRBJ2-3, with D perhaps being TRBD1 or TRBD2 (5 bases each). Germline V lookup: CDR1 LNHDA, CDR2 SQIVND (reference sequence). The V and J ends lost 8 bases and 7 bases respectively, with 19 bases between them. This CDR3 contains 14 residues.

The CDR3, as DNA: TGTGCCAGCAGCTTTAGACCCCAGGGGGGCCCAGATACGCAGTATTTT. Translating it yields CASSFRPQGGPDTQYF. The J gene is TRBJ2-3, the V gene TRBV7-2; maybe TRBD1 (7 bases). With 3 bases removed from V and 4 bases from J, the gap between germline ends came to 17 bases. The CDR3 consists of 16 residues. Germline V gives CDR1 SGHTA, CDR2 FQGNSA.

The chain is built from TRBV14 and TRBJ2-1; a possible D gene is TRBD2 (5 bases). CDR3 size: 15 residues. V was trimmed by 1 base and J by 1 base, leaving 8 bases between them. In germline, CDR1 is SGHDN, CDR2 FVKESK. The CDR3 protein is CASSQATSSYNEQFF. The CDR3 DNA reads as TGTGCCAGCAGCCAAGCTACTAGTTCCTACAATGAGCAGTTCTTC.

This sequence joins TRBV15 and TRBJ2-7; no reliable D call. The CDR3 is made up of 13 amino acids. Trimming took off 4 bases at V and 4 bases at J, with 11 bases between the two ends. Looked up from germline, CDR1 is LNHNV and CDR2 is YYDKDF (reference sequence). The CDR3, as DNA: TGTGCCACCAGCATAGATAGGCAGTACGAGCAGTACTTC. It codes for CATSIDRQYEQYF.

Concerning this clone: The junction and the germline gene differ at one end; a read error may be behind it. This chain joins TRBV10-1 and TRBJ1-5; the D is unclear. Germline V lookup: CDR1 WNHNN, CDR2 SYGVQD (reference sequence). This CDR3 is 17 amino acids long. The CDR3 region has the DNA TGCGCCAGCAGGCCCCCCTGCAGGAAGGAGGGAAATCGGCCCCAGCATTTT. Amino acid sequence: CASRPPCRKEGNRPQHF.

The genes are TRBV21-1 and TRBJ2-7. TRBV21-1 is classified as a pseudogene. The CDR3 spans 18 residues. The CDR3, as DNA: TGTGCCAGCAGCAAAGGAGGTCGGGTACAGGAGGTCTCCTACGAGCAGTACTTC. Amino acid sequence: CASSKGGRVQEVSYEQYF.

This clone was recorded a few times. The rearrangement links TRBV19 to TRBJ2-6; 7 positions agree with TRBD1. In germline, CDR1 is LNHDA, CDR2 SQIVND (reference sequence). V shed 6 bases and J 2 bases; nucleotides not matched to a gene: 4. The CDR3 contains 15 residues. The CDR3 DNA reads as TGTGCCAGTAGGCAGGGACAGCCTGGGGCCAACGTCCTGACTTTC. Translated, it gives CASRQGQPGANVLTF.

The rearrangement uses TRBV18 and TRBJ2-6; 7 bases fit TRBD1. Germline CDR1 reads KGHSH; CDR2 reads LQKENI. The trim removed 3 bases at V and 2 bases at J, leaving 1 base unmatched. The CDR3 has 15 residues. DNA of the CDR3: TGTGCCAGCTCACCCCAGGGGGCTGGGGCCAACGTCCTGACTTTC. The encoded protein is CASSPQGAGANVLTF.

In this sample, this clone turned up once. CDR3 in DNA: TGTGCCAGCAGCTTAACGGGAACCACTGAAGCTTTCTTT. This sequence encodes CASSLTGTTEAFF. The chain recombines TRBV7-3 with TRBJ1-1; D uncertain. The CDR3 runs to 13 residues. The germline CDR1 and CDR2 sequences are SGHTA and FQGTGA. Trimming removed 0 bases from V and 4 bases from J, with 6 bases in between.

V is TRBV7-2 and J is TRBJ1-2; 9 nucleotides line up with TRBD1. The CDR3 has 14 residues. Losses at the gene ends were 6 bases for V and 8 bases for J; bases not matched to a gene: 10. CDR1 SGHTA and CDR2 FQGNSA come from the germline V gene. The CDR3 loop reads CASSLTQGAGGYTF. In DNA form, the CDR3 reads TGTGCCAGCAGTTTGACACAGGGGGCGGGAGGCTACACCTTC.